The present TCR beta chain was sequenced within a study of blood T cell repertoires in COVID-19. Study summary: Specimens from acute and convalescent COVID-19 originated in the United States, Italy and Spain. From T cells, B-cell-depleted T cells, or PBMCs came the material, which was cDNA or gDNA.

This clone was counted once. Per the original data handling: Counts of nucleated cells, estimated from reference gene primer amplification, were obtained. Clones were sequenced by immunoSEQ multiplex PCR, and TCRdb holds only the in-frame ones, with some missing. The DNA was the basis for D and trimming; V, J and clone size are from that table. The sample contains some 100,000 clones, roughly 92% of which appear only once. The CDR3 is 17 residues long. V was pared by 0 bases and J by 0 bases, with 9 bases between. Germline V lookup: CDR1 PRHDT, CDR2 FYEKMQ (reference sequence). The clonotype comes from a man between 65 and 79 years old with acute or convalescent COVID-19. V usage is TRBV13 and J usage is TRBJ2-6; D may be TRBD1 (5 bases). The specimen sequenced was peripheral blood. This CDR3 reads CASSLGPQGSGANVLTF. Written as DNA, the CDR3 is TGTGCCAGCAGCTTAGGGCCCCAGGGCTCTGGGGCCAACGTCCTGACTTTC.